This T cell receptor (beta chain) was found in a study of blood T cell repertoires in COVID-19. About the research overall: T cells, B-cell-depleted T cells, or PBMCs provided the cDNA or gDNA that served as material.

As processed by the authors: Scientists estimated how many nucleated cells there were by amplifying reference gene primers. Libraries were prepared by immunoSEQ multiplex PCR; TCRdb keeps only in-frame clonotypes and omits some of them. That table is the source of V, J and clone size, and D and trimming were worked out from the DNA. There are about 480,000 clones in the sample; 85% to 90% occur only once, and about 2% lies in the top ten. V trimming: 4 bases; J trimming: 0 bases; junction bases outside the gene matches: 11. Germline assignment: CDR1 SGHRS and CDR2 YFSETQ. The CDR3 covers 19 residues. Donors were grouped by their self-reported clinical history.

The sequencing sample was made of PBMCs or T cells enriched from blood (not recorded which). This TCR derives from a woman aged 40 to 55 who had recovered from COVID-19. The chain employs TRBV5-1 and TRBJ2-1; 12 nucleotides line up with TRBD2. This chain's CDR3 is CASSPMGLAGGSSYNEQFF. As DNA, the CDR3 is TGCGCCAGCAGCCCGATGGGGCTAGCGGGAGGGAGCTCCTACAATGAGCAGTTCTTC.